These 29 T cell receptor beta chains came from one sample sequenced in a study of post-analysis software for immune sequencing data. Study outcomes and limitations: There were five TRBV segments more frequent in patients than controls, and TRBV5-6, TRBV5-1 and TRBV20-1 were among them.

These receptors have no identified antigens. Unique molecular identifiers had been added to the TCR beta cDNA libraries. TCRdb recomputed calls from the PCR reads with MiXCR, one row per CDR3 protein. Of about 430,000 distinct CDR3 sequences listed, roughly 38% are singletons. Sequencing was performed on blood. These receptors originate from a girl aged 2-10 years with multiple sclerosis.

This clonotype has just a few counts. V is TRBV5-4 and J is TRBJ2-1, with D tentatively TRBD1 or TRBD2 (5 bases each). Germline-derived CDR1 and CDR2 are SGHNT and YYREEE (reference sequence). Trimming pared 0 bases from V and 14 bases from J, leaving 15 bases between. This CDR3 has 13 amino acids. CDR3 DNA sequence: TGTGCCAGCAGCTTGGATTGGGCCGAGGGGAAGTTCTTC. Translation gives CASSLDWAEGKFF. The variable domain in full, with the rest retrieved from reference TRBV5-4 and TRBJ2-1, is ETGVTQSPTHLIKTRGQQVTLRCSSQSGHNTVSWYQQALGQGPQFIFQYYREEENGRGNFPPRFSGLQFPNYSSELNVNALELDDSALYLCASSLDWAEGKFFGPGTRLTVL.

This clonotype was counted a few times. This rearrangement joins TRBV7-2 to TRBJ1-1, with D perhaps TRBD1 (5 bases). Germline V gene data show CDR1 as SGHTA and CDR2 as FQGNSA. The CDR3 loop spans 16 amino acids. Between the trimmed V and J ends, which lost 2 bases and 1 base, there was a span of 14 bases. CDR3 DNA sequence: TGTGCCAGCAGCTTACCCCGGGACGCATGGAACACTGAAGCTTTCTTT. Its protein product is CASSLPRDAWNTEAFF.

This chain uses TRBV20-1 with TRBJ2-1, with D perhaps matching TRBD2 (5 bases). Germline CDR1 DFQATT, CDR2 SNEGSKA (reference sequence). The CDR3 sequence is 16 residues long. Trimming pared 3 bases from V and 7 bases from J, leaving 22 bases between. CDR3 in amino acids: CSASNYKRITGNEQFF. The DNA of the CDR3 is TGCAGTGCTAGCAACTATAAGCGGATAACTGGGAATGAGCAGTTCTTC.

The rearrangement joins TRBV4-1 to TRBJ1-2; 7 nucleotides match TRBD1. The length of the CDR3 is 16 residues. Looked up from germline, CDR1 is MGHRA and CDR2 is YSYEKL. The junction had 13 bases not matched to a gene; V was cut back by 3 bases and J by 6 bases. The CDR3 region is CASSHAGGENRDGYTF. Here the CDR3 DNA reads TGCGCCAGCAGCCATGCAGGGGGAGAAAACCGAGATGGCTACACCTTC.

This clonotype was found a few times. V usage is TRBV6-2 or TRBV6-3 and J usage is TRBJ1-5; 8 nucleotides match TRBD1. Germline trimming cut 2 bases from V and 5 bases from J; bases unmatched to any gene: 2. The CDR3 consists of 14 residues. CDR1 is MNHEY, CDR2 SVGEGT, per germline. The CDR3 protein is CASSYVTGDQPQHF. The CDR3 nucleotides are TGTGCCAGCAGTTACGTGACAGGGGATCAGCCCCAGCATTTT.

J is TRBJ2-5 and V is TRBV7-9, with a weak D call TRBD2 (7 bases). CDR1 is SEHNR, CDR2 FQNEAQ, per germline (reference sequence). V dropped 1 base and J dropped 3 bases, with 15 bases sitting between them. This CDR3 is 16 amino acids long. The CDR3 here is CASSLGDGGLEETQYF. The CDR3 coding sequence is TGTGCCAGCAGCTTAGGGGACGGGGGGCTAGAAGAGACCCAGTACTTC.

The V call is TRBV6-5, the J call TRBJ2-3, with D possibly TRBD1 on 6 matching bases. CDR3 size: 16 residues. Trimming removed 0 bases from V and 2 bases from J, with 12 bases in between. Germline CDR1 reads MNHEY; CDR2 reads SVGAGI. The DNA of the CDR3 is TGTGCCAGCAGTTACTCGACAGGAGTTTTCACAGATACGCAGTATTTT. It is translated as CASSYSTGVFTDTQYF.

The chain links TRBV18 to TRBJ1-2; D remains unclear. V lost 6 bases and J lost 4, with 12 bases in between. This CDR3 is built from 13 residues. Germline V lookup: CDR1 KGHSH, CDR2 LQKENI. The CDR3 protein is CASSHSEFYGYTF. Here the CDR3 DNA reads TGTGCCAGCTCGCACTCTGAATTCTATGGCTACACCTTC.

This clonotype was picked up a small number of times. This sequence joins TRBV12-3 or TRBV12-4 and TRBJ2-7, with D tentatively TRBD2 (5 bases). The CDR3 covers 15 residues. V lost 3 bases, J lost 2 bases, and 14 bases lay in between. The CDR3 loop reads CASSFSLRDPYEQYF. CDR3 coding DNA: TGTGCCAGCAGTTTTAGCCTGAGGGATCCCTACGAGCAGTACTTC.

This clonotype was found a few times. The J gene is TRBJ2-6, the V gene TRBV6-1; 8 bases are a match to TRBD2. The CDR3 covers 18 residues. Germline loops: CDR1 MNHNS, CDR2 SASEGT. V shed 6 bases and J 0 bases; nucleotides not matched to a gene: 10. CDR3 sequence: CASSQETSVYSGANVLTF. The CDR3 nucleotides are TGTGCCAGCAGCCAAGAGACTAGCGTCTACTCTGGGGCCAACGTCCTGACTTTC.

The V gene is TRBV4-2, the J gene TRBJ1-1; D ambiguous. CDR1 and CDR2 (germline): LGHNA, YNFKEQ. The CDR3 loop spans 14 amino acids. V lost 1 base and J 4 bases, leaving 10 bases between the germline ends. The CDR3 reads CASSQALGSTEAFF. DNA for the CDR3: TGTGCCAGCAGCCAAGCCCTGGGGAGCACTGAAGCTTTCTTT.

This chain uses TRBV28 with TRBJ1-1, with D possibly matching TRBD1 (5 bases). Between the trimmed V and J ends, which lost 0 bases and 0 bases, there was a span of 11 bases. The CDR3 loop spans 16 amino acids. Germline V CDR1 and CDR2: MDHEN, SYDVKM. This CDR3 is CASSLWGDVLNTEAFF. CDR3 DNA sequence: TGTGCCAGCAGTTTATGGGGGGACGTTTTGAACACTGAAGCTTTCTTT.

The chain is built from TRBV6-6 and TRBJ2-7, with D perhaps being TRBD1 or TRBD2 (5 bases each). The CDR3 has 13 amino acids. Germline V CDR1 and CDR2: MNHNY, SVGAGI (reference sequence). Trimming removed 7 bases at V and 2 bases at J, with 12 bases between. The DNA of the CDR3 is TGTGCCAGCAATTCCGGGACCACCTACGAGCAGTACTTC. Protein product: CASNSGTTYEQYF.

The CDR3 bases are TGCGCCAGCAGCTGGGGGACAGGGGAGCTTGAGCAGTTCTTC. It encodes CASSWGTGELEQFF. This chain connects TRBV5-1 to TRBJ2-1, with TRBD1 matching over 10 bases. CDR1 and CDR2 from the germline V gene are SGHRS and YFSETQ. The V gene end was trimmed by 3 bases and the J gene end by 9 bases; junction bases not matched to a gene: 6. CDR3 length equals 14 residues.

V and J are TRBV29-1 and TRBJ2-7; TRBD2 aligns across 8 bases. CDR3 length: 12 residues. CDR1 and CDR2 from the germline V gene are SQVTM and ANQGSEA. The J segment lost 5 bases and the V segment lost 8 bases, leaving 8 bases of the junction unmatched. The CDR3 reads CSSSTGGNEQYF. The CDR3 DNA sequence: TGCAGCTCCTCTACGGGGGGGAACGAGCAGTACTTC.

V and J are TRBV7-2 and TRBJ2-7; D could derive from TRBD1 or TRBD2 (5 bases each). V dropped 1 base and J dropped 4 bases, with 8 bases sitting between them. This CDR3 spans 13 amino acids. Looked up from germline, CDR1 is SGHTA and CDR2 is FQGNSA. The chain's CDR3 is CASSLVEGYEQYF. CDR3 nucleotide sequence: TGTGCCAGCAGCTTAGTTGAGGGGTACGAGCAGTACTTC.

CDR3 amino acids: CASTKLQEGQETQYF. The CDR3, as DNA: TGTGCCAGCACCAAGCTCCAGGAGGGACAAGAGACCCAGTACTTC. The V gene is TRBV7-9, the J gene TRBJ2-5, with a weak D call TRBD2 (6 bases). CDR1 SEHNR and CDR2 FQNEAQ come from the germline V gene (reference sequence). The ends were cut back, 7 bases at V and 2 bases at J, with 17 bases in the middle. The CDR3 has 15 residues.

The sample holds a few counts of this clonotype. The V call is TRBV4-1, the J call TRBJ1-2; 7 bases map to TRBD1. This CDR3 has 14 residues. Unmatched junction bases numbered 4, after V lost 0 bases and J lost 6 bases. CDR1 MGHRA and CDR2 YSYEKL come from the germline V gene. The CDR3 here is CASSQDDRADGYTF. CDR3 DNA sequence: TGCGCCAGCAGCCAAGATGACAGGGCGGATGGCTACACCTTC.

This CDR3 is CSVGAAGYGNEQYF. CDR3 in DNA: TGCAGCGTTGGGGCGGCAGGGTACGGGAATGAGCAGTACTTC. The V and J genes are TRBV29-1 and TRBJ2-5; D is tentatively TRBD1 or TRBD2 (5 bases each). The ends were cut back, 4 bases at V and 11 bases at J, with 23 bases in the middle. The CDR3 length is 14 residues. Germline CDR1 reads SQVTM; CDR2 reads ANQGSEA.

This clonotype was observed a few times. The J gene is TRBJ2-1, the V gene TRBV14; D remains unclear. CDR1 SGHDN and CDR2 FVKESK come from the germline V gene. This CDR3 has 13 amino acids. The V end lost 8 bases, the J end lost 9 bases, and 17 bases lay between the germline ends. The CDR3 coding sequence is TGTGCCAGCTCCCGAAAGGTAGACGGTGAGCAGTTCTTC. This sequence encodes CASSRKVDGEQFF.

This chain joins TRBV29-1 and TRBJ1-1, with no clear D. The V and J ends lost 2 bases and 0 bases respectively, with 7 bases between them. The CDR3 runs to 13 residues. Germline V gene lookup returns CDR1 SQVTM and CDR2 ANQGSEA. Here the CDR3 DNA reads TGCAGCGTTGAACCGGGTCTGAACACTGAAGCTTTCTTT. Amino acids: CSVEPGLNTEAFF.

The chain joins TRBV5-1 to TRBJ2-5; TRBD1 might be the D (5 bases). The better agreement between TRBJ2-7 and the DNA end casts doubt on the J call. This CDR3 is built from 13 residues. Germline values: CDR1 SGHRS, CDR2 YFSETQ. DNA of the CDR3: TGCGCCAGCAGCTTTGATAACAGGAACGAGCAGTACTTC. It is translated as CASSFDNRNEQYF.

Comments on this clonotype: Its ends do not fully match the called genes, so a read error is possible. The chain uses TRBV6-5 and TRBJ2-1; D is possibly TRBD1 (5 bases). Germline V lookup: CDR1 MNHEY, CDR2 SVGAGI. CDR3 length: 14 amino acids. CDR3 in DNA: TGTGCCAGCAGTTACTCTCAGGGTGGGCATGAACAGTTCTTC. As protein: CASSYSQGGHEQFF.

V and J are TRBV20-1 and TRBJ1-2, with D unresolved. CDR1 is DFQATT, CDR2 SNEGSKA, per germline (reference sequence). V was shortened by 6 bases and J by 3 bases, with 11 bases between the two germline ends. This CDR3 region has 12 residues. This CDR3 is CSAEGNDYGYTF. The CDR3 DNA reads as TGCAGTGCCGAGGGAAACGACTATGGCTACACCTTC.

This clonotype was seen more than once but under ten times. The chain recombines TRBV18 with TRBJ1-6, with a possible D match to TRBD1 (5 bases). Trimming left V 0 bases short and J 8 bases short, with 11 bases between. The CDR3 is 15 residues long. Germline V gene data show CDR1 as KGHSH and CDR2 as LQKENI. The CDR3 nucleotides are TGTGCCAGCTCACCACCGGGACTCACCCATTCACCCCTCCACTTT. This sequence encodes CASSPPGLTHSPLHF.

This chain connects TRBV10-3 to TRBJ1-1; D is ambiguous. The CDR3 contains 14 residues. V was cut by 6 bases and J by 4 bases, with 15 bases left in between. Per the germline V gene, CDR1 is ENHRY and CDR2 is SYGVKD. CDR3 sequence reads: CAIRVFEAGTEAFF. The CDR3 DNA follows: TGTGCCATCAGGGTGTTTGAGGCGGGCACTGAAGCTTTCTTT.

This clonotype has only a few counts. The V call is TRBV7-2, the J call TRBJ2-5; D may be TRBD1 (6 bases). The CDR3 contains 16 residues. The germline CDR1 and CDR2 sequences are SGHTA and FQGNSA. V lost 2 bases and J lost 2, with 15 bases in between. The chain's CDR3 is CASSLRVGGSQETQYF. The CDR3 coding sequence is TGTGCCAGCAGCTTACGGGTAGGGGGATCACAAGAGACCCAGTACTTC.

V usage is TRBV5-1 and J usage is TRBJ1-1, with D possibly matching TRBD1 (5 bases). CDR1 is SGHRS, CDR2 YFSETQ, per germline. The ends were cut back, 0 bases at V and 2 bases at J, with 11 bases in the middle. The CDR3 totals 15 residues. The CDR3 reads CASSLVLGTNTEAFF. The DNA of the CDR3 is TGCGCCAGCAGCTTGGTTTTGGGGACCAACACTGAAGCTTTCTTT. The full variable domain, completed using reference TRBV5-1 and TRBJ1-1, is KAGVTQTPRYLIKTRGQQVTLSCSPISGHRSVSWYQQTPGQGLQFLFEYFSETQRNKGNFPGRFSGRQFSNSRSEMNVSTLELGDSALYLCASSLVLGTNTEAFFGQGTRLTVV.

This clonotype was recorded a few times. This chain joins TRBV5-5 and TRBJ1-4; no clear D gene. The CDR3 covers 17 residues. Germline CDR1 SGHKS, CDR2 YYEKEE (reference sequence). Trimming removed 0 bases at V and 8 bases at J, with 20 bases between. The CDR3 nucleotides are TGTGCCAGCAGCTTGGCCGACCGAAGAGGGCTCGGCGAAAAACTGTTTTTT. Translating gives CASSLADRRGLGEKLFF. Together with reference TRBV5-5 and TRBJ1-4, the CDR3 gives the full variable domain: DAGVTQSPTHLIKTRGQQVTLRCSPISGHKSVSWYQQVLGQGPQFIFQYYEKEERGRGNFPDRFSARQFPNYSSELNVNALLLGDSALYLCASSLADRRGLGEKLFFGSGTQLSVL.